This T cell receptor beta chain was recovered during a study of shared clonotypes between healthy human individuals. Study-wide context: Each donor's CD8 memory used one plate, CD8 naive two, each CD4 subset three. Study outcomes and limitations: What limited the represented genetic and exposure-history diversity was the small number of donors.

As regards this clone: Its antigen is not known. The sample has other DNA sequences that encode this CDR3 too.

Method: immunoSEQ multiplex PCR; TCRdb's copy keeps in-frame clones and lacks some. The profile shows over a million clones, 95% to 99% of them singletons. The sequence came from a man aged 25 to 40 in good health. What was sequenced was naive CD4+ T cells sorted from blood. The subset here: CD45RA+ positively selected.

As DNA, the CDR3 is TGCGCCAGCAGCTTGGGTCTAGAGACCCAGTACTTC. Protein product: CASSLGLETQYF. The chain links TRBV5-1 to TRBJ2-5; D gene ambiguous. Germline assignment: CDR1 SGHRS and CDR2 YFSETQ. This CDR3 has 12 amino acids. V gave up 0 bases and J gave up 4 bases, with 4 bases separating them.